One sample yielded the 23 T cell receptor beta chains listed below, sequenced in a study of technical replicates of blood from several donors. Repertoires were generated with immunoSEQ multiplex PCR, while TCRdb's copy carries only in-frame clones and drops some. The data show over 75,000 clones, with 95% to 97% seen just once and around 0.18% held by the top ten. The sequenced sample consisted of T cells isolated from PBMCs. The receptors derive from a human donor in good health.

The chain links TRBV7-2 to TRBJ1-5; maybe TRBD1 (6 bases). V dropped 1 base and J dropped 6 bases, with 7 bases sitting between them. CDR3 length: 13 amino acids. CDR1 and CDR2 from the germline V gene are SGHTA and FQGNSA. The CDR3 DNA sequence: TGTGCCAGCAGCTTAGTAGGGGGTCAGCCCCAGCATTTT. Its protein is CASSLVGGQPQHF.

The chain links TRBV13 to TRBJ1-6; 7 nucleotides align to TRBD1. The junction had 3 bases not matched to a gene; V was cut back by 4 bases and J by 0 bases. The germline CDR1 and CDR2 sequences are PRHDT and FYEKMQ (reference sequence). CDR3 size: 16 residues. DNA of the CDR3: TGTGCCAGCAGCTCACAGGGGAGCTCCTATAATTCACCCCTCCACTTT. Translated, it gives CASSSQGSSYNSPLHF.

The chain combines TRBV6-6 with TRBJ2-5; D perhaps matches TRBD1 (6 bases). V lost 5 bases and J 4 bases, leaving 14 bases between the germline ends. Germline-derived CDR1 and CDR2 are MNHNY and SVGAGI (reference sequence). The length of the CDR3 is 14 residues. The CDR3 is CASSITGSAETQYF. CDR3 nucleotide sequence: TGTGCCAGCAGTATTACAGGGTCCGCAGAGACCCAGTACTTC.

V usage is TRBV29-1 and J usage is TRBJ2-3; 7 positions agree with TRBD2. Germline V gene lookup returns CDR1 SQVTM and CDR2 ANQGSEA. The CDR3 has 16 residues. Trimming removed 0 bases from V and 5 bases from J; junction bases left unmatched: 11. The CDR3 protein is CSVEEGSGVGGDTQYF. CDR3 nucleotides: TGCAGCGTTGAAGAGGGGAGCGGGGTGGGGGGAGATACGCAGTATTTT.

The rearrangement joins TRBV25-1 to TRBJ2-7; D not certain. Trimming shortened V by 3 bases and J by 1 base, and 16 bases separated the two germline ends. The germline gives CDR1 MGHDK, CDR2 SYGVNS. This CDR3 is 16 amino acids long. CDR3 sequence reads: CASSDVGRQASYEQYF. CDR3 sequence (DNA): TGTGCCAGCAGTGACGTTGGAAGGCAGGCATCCTACGAGCAGTACTTC.

The chain is built from TRBV4-1 and TRBJ2-5; no reliable D call. This CDR3 is 14 amino acids long. Germline V gene data show CDR1 as MGHRA and CDR2 as YSYEKL. The V and J ends lost 1 base and 0 bases respectively, with 6 bases between them. The CDR3 DNA reads as TGCGCCAGCAGCCAAGGGAGAAACCAAGAGACCCAGTACTTC. Encoded protein: CASSQGRNQETQYF.

The gene calls are TRBV30 and TRBJ2-6; TRBD1 aligns across 10 bases. With V trimmed by 4 bases and J by 3 bases, 3 bases remained unmatched. Germline V CDR1 and CDR2: GTSNPN, SVGIG (reference sequence). The length of the CDR3 is 15 residues. The CDR3 region is CAWIGTGDGANVLTF. DNA of the CDR3: TGTGCCTGGATCGGGACAGGGGATGGGGCCAACGTCCTGACTTTC.

The chain combines TRBV7-9 with TRBJ2-1; TRBD2 matches 10 bases. Germline V lookup: CDR1 SEHNR, CDR2 FQNEAQ (reference sequence). The CDR3 runs 16 residues. V lost 3 bases and J lost 9; bases outside the gene matches: 11. DNA of the CDR3: TGTGCCAGCAGCTTTAGGAAAGCGGGAGGGCCTGGTGAGCAGTTCTTC. Translating gives CASSFRKAGGPGEQFF.

The chain joins TRBV4-1 to TRBJ1-2, with 8 nucleotides matching TRBD1. V lost 2 bases to trimming and J lost 1 base; unmatched junction nucleotides: 9. The V gene's germline CDR1 is MGHRA and CDR2 YSYEKL. The length of the CDR3 is 17 residues. CDR3 sequence reads: CASSQPLRGQDNYGYTF. CDR3 nucleotide sequence: TGCGCCAGCAGCCAACCCCTAAGGGGACAGGATAACTATGGCTACACCTTC.

The V call is TRBV10-1, the J call TRBJ2-3, with 16 bases identical to TRBD2. V lost 6 bases and J lost 2; bases outside the gene matches: 17. From germline, CDR1 is WNHNN and CDR2 SYGVQD (reference sequence). There are 21 residues in the CDR3. CDR3 nucleotide sequence: TGCGCCAGCAGGGGACTAGCGGGAGGGCCGGCCGTGCCTTTTCTCACAGATACGCAGTATTTT. Protein: CASRGLAGGPAVPFLTDTQYF.

The chain couples TRBV5-1 to TRBJ2-7; 11 bases agree with TRBD2. The CDR3 totals 14 residues. J gave up 4 bases and V 6 bases, and 6 bases lay outside the gene matches. Germline values: CDR1 SGHRS, CDR2 YFSETQ. In nucleotides, the CDR3 is TGCGCCAGCAACCCGGGACTAGCGGAGTACGAGCAGTACTTC. Amino acid sequence: CASNPGLAEYEQYF.

The chain carries TRBV5-1 and TRBJ1-1, with D unresolved. Germline CDR1 is SGHRS and CDR2 is YFSETQ. V dropped 0 bases and J dropped 8 bases, with 11 bases sitting between them. The CDR3 extends over 13 amino acids. CDR3 sequence: CASSLVGRSEAFF. DNA for the CDR3: TGCGCCAGCAGCTTGGTTGGCCGATCCGAAGCTTTCTTT.

V is TRBV2 and J is TRBJ1-1; 7 bases map to TRBD1. J was trimmed by 0 bases and V by 2 bases; bases with no gene match: 6. The germline V gene encodes CDR1 SNHLY and CDR2 FYNNEI. CDR3 length equals 16 residues. The DNA of the CDR3 is TGTGCCAGCAGTGAACGGACAGGAAGATTGAACACTGAAGCTTTCTTT. This sequence encodes CASSERTGRLNTEAFF.

The J gene is TRBJ2-4, the V gene TRBV9, with D possibly TRBD1 on 6 matching bases. Trimming took off 4 bases at V and 6 bases at J, with 23 bases between the two ends. Germline V CDR1 and CDR2: SGDLS, YYNGEE. CDR3 length equals 17 residues. For the CDR3, the DNA is TGTGCCAGCAGCCCAAAGATCCAGGGGTCGACTATAAACATTCAGTACTTC. Amino acid sequence: CASSPKIQGSTINIQYF. Variable domain in full (rest from reference TRBV9 and TRBJ2-4): DSGVTQTPKHLITATGQRVTLRCSPRSGDLSVYWYQQSLDQGLQFLIQYYNGEERAKGNILERFSAQQFPDLHSELNLSSLELGDSALYFCASSPKIQGSTINIQYFGAGTRLSVL.

V is TRBV2 and J is TRBJ2-6; no firm D call. The CDR3 contains 14 residues. Trimming removed 7 bases at V and 1 base at J, with 8 bases between. CDR1 SNHLY and CDR2 FYNNEI come from the germline V gene. The CDR3 sequence: CASKTESGANVLTF. The CDR3 coding sequence is TGTGCCAGCAAAACTGAGTCTGGGGCCAACGTCCTGACTTTC.

This chain joins TRBV28 and TRBJ1-5; D is undetermined. The CDR3 has 15 amino acids. Germline lookup yields CDR1 MDHEN and CDR2 SYDVKM. Trimming shortened V by 5 bases and J by 0 bases, and 11 bases separated the two germline ends. Here the CDR3 reads CASSPSTYSNQPQHF. The CDR3, as DNA: TGTGCCAGCAGTCCCTCGACATATAGCAATCAGCCCCAGCATTTT.

The V gene is TRBV5-1, the J gene TRBJ2-7, with TRBD2 identical over 13 bases. From germline, CDR1 is SGHRS and CDR2 YFSETQ. V gave up 4 bases and J gave up 1 base; unmatched junction bases: 5. The CDR3 contains 16 residues. DNA of the CDR3: TGCGCCAGCAGCAGGGGACTAGCGGGGACTTCCTACGAGCAGTACTTC. Amino acids: CASSRGLAGTSYEQYF. The full variable domain, with the rest looked up from reference TRBV5-1 and TRBJ2-7, is KAGVTQTPRYLIKTRGQQVTLSCSPISGHRSVSWYQQTPGQGLQFLFEYFSETQRNKGNFPGRFSGRQFSNSRSEMNVSTLELGDSALYLCASSRGLAGTSYEQYFGPGTRLTVT.

The V call is TRBV30, the J call TRBJ2-6; 7 bases agree with TRBD1. After removal of 7 bases from V and 9 bases from J, the junction contained 6 bases not matched to a gene. The CDR3 sequence is 12 residues long. Germline CDR1 and CDR2: GTSNPN and SVGIG (reference sequence). The DNA for the CDR3 is TGTGCCTCGCAACAGGGGATCAACGTCCTGACTTTC. This gives the protein CASQQGINVLTF.

The CDR3 nucleotides are TGTGCCAGCAGCCGCGGAACGACAGGAAAAGCCTACGAGCAGTACTTC. Translating it yields CASSRGTTGKAYEQYF. The chain recombines TRBV11-2 with TRBJ2-7; maybe TRBD1 (6 bases). This CDR3 spans 16 amino acids. Germline V gives CDR1 SGHAT, CDR2 FQNNGV. V lost 5 bases, J lost 2 bases, and 19 bases lay in between.

The chain recombines TRBV7-3 with TRBJ2-5; 9 bases map to TRBD2. From germline, CDR1 is SGHTA and CDR2 FQGTGA. J was trimmed by 2 bases and V by 1 base; bases with no gene match: 5. CDR3 length equals 16 residues. The DNA of the CDR3 is TGTGCCAGCAGCTTAATCCCGCGGGGGGGGCAAGAGACCCAGTACTTC. It translates to CASSLIPRGGQETQYF.

The CDR3 DNA is TGTGCCAGTAGTTTCTTCGGGAGCTCCTACGAGCAGTACTTC. It yields the protein CASSFFGSSYEQYF. The chain links TRBV19 to TRBJ2-7, with D possibly TRBD2 on 6 matching bases. The CDR3 is 14 amino acids. The germline V gene has CDR1 LNHDA and CDR2 SQIVND (reference sequence). V lost 5 bases and J 0 bases, leaving 11 bases between the germline ends.

In its sample, this clone was seen a few times. The CDR3 is CASQGQANQPQHF. In DNA form, the CDR3 reads TGTGCCAGCCAAGGACAGGCAAATCAGCCCCAGCATTTT. The chain employs TRBV18 and TRBJ1-5; the match to TRBD1 covers 7 bases. Germline CDR1 KGHSH, CDR2 LQKENI. V shed 8 bases, J shed 4 bases, and the junction held 5 bases outside the gene matches. The length of the CDR3 is 13 residues. The entire variable domain, with the rest obtained from reference TRBV18 and TRBJ1-5, is as follows: NAGVMQNPRHLVRRRGQEARLRCSPMKGHSHVYWYRQLPEEGLKFMVYLQKENIIDESGMPKERFSAEFPKEGPSILRIQQVVRGDSAAYFCASQGQANQPQHFGDGTRLSIL.

The rearrangement uses TRBV9 and TRBJ1-2; TRBD1 matches at 9 bases. CDR3 length: 14 amino acids. Germline lookup yields CDR1 SGDLS and CDR2 YYNGEE. The ends lost 3 bases at V and 8 bases at J; junction bases unmatched: 8. CDR3 sequence (DNA): TGTGCCAGCAGCGGGGACAGGGTTAATAGGGGCTACACCTTC. As protein: CASSGDRVNRGYTF.